Listed below are T cell receptor beta chains from one sample, sequenced in a study of control samples from healthy donors and cancer patients. The table came from immunoSEQ multiplex PCR; TCRdb's copy has only in-frame clones and leaves some out. This table has about 93,000 clones, approximately 90% appearing once. The sequencing sample was made of blood. The source of these receptors is a woman in her seventies in good health. Both conserved end residues are part of each CDR3. The order of the fields is clone size, D gene, V gene, J gene, CDR3 DNA, CDR3 protein. D genes are given only for firm matches. Rows give clone size only sometimes, using once, few, many, or a class for an expanded clone.

clone size: NA
D gene: TRBD1
V gene: TRBV11-2
J gene: TRBJ1-2
CDR3 DNA: TGTGCCAGCAGCTTAGAAGGGGGCTACGGCTACACCTTC
CDR3 protein: CASSLEGGYGYTF

clone size: once
D gene: NA
V gene: TRBV2
J gene: TRBJ1-1
CDR3 DNA: TGTGCCAGCAGTGTCGGAGGGGGGTACACTGAAGCTTTCTTT
CDR3 protein: CASSVGGGYTEAFF

clone size: once
D gene: TRBD1
V gene: TRBV7-9
J gene: TRBJ1-2
CDR3 DNA: TGTGCCAGCAGCCTCGCCGACAGGGGAAGTGGCTACACCTTC
CDR3 protein: CASSLADRGSGYTF

clone size: NA
D gene: NA
V gene: TRBV12-3/TRBV12-4
J gene: TRBJ1-2
CDR3 DNA: TGTGCCAGCAGTTTGGGGGCGCAGCCCGGCTACACCTTC
CDR3 protein: CASSLGAQPGYTF

clone size: NA
D gene: NA
V gene: TRBV12-3/TRBV12-4
J gene: TRBJ1-1
CDR3 DNA: TGTGCCAGCAGTTTCGGGGCCAACACTGAAGCTTTCTTT
CDR3 protein: CASSFGANTEAFF

clone size: NA
D gene: TRBD2
V gene: TRBV3-1/TRBV3-2
J gene: TRBJ2-3
CDR3 DNA: TGTGCCAGCAGCCAGAAACCCCCCGGCGGGGGGTTGAGAGATACGCAGTATTTT
CDR3 protein: CASSQKPPGGGLRDTQYF

clone size: NA
D gene: NA
V gene: TRBV4-1
J gene: TRBJ2-7
CDR3 DNA: TGCGCCAGCAGCCAAACGACGGGACCCTACGAGCAGTACTTC
CDR3 protein: CASSQTTGPYEQYF

clone size: NA
D gene: TRBD1
V gene: TRBV5-6
J gene: TRBJ1-5
CDR3 DNA: TGTGCCAGCAGCTCCGACAGGGGGCTTTTGGGTCAGCCCCAGCATTTT
CDR3 protein: CASSSDRGLLGQPQHF

clone size: once
D gene: NA
V gene: TRBV7-2
J gene: TRBJ2-2
CDR3 DNA: TGTGCCAGCAGCCCTTTAGTCCCCGGGGAGCTGTTTTTT
CDR3 protein: CASSPLVPGELFF

clone size: few
D gene: NA
V gene: TRBV6-1
J gene: TRBJ1-5
CDR3 DNA: TGTGCCAGCAGTGAAGGGGGGGCGCGGGGACAGCCCCAGCATTTT
CDR3 protein: CASSEGGARGQPQHF

clone size: NA
D gene: NA
V gene: TRBV19
J gene: TRBJ1-1
CDR3 DNA: TGTGCCAGTAGTACTCGGGGGAAAGGTGAAGCTTTCTTT
CDR3 protein: CASSTRGKGEAFF

clone size: NA
D gene: NA
V gene: TRBV5-6
J gene: TRBJ1-2
CDR3 DNA: TGTGCCAGCAGCTTTTTGGAGGGTGGTATTGGCTACACCTTC
CDR3 protein: CASSFLEGGIGYTF

clone size: NA
D gene: NA
V gene: TRBV27
J gene: TRBJ1-6
CDR3 DNA: TGTGCCAGCAGTTTGAGTGTATGGGGGGAACCCCTCCACTTT
CDR3 protein: CASSLSVWGEPLHF

clone size: once
D gene: NA
V gene: TRBV7-2
J gene: TRBJ2-7
CDR3 DNA: TGTGCCAGCAGCCTTTTTCACGAGCAGTACTTC
CDR3 protein: CASSLFHEQYF

clone size: few
D gene: NA
V gene: TRBV5-1
J gene: TRBJ1-1
CDR3 DNA: TGCGCCAGCAGCCGAGAGGGGTCAAGTGAAGCTTTCTTT
CDR3 protein: CASSREGSSEAFF

clone size: NA
D gene: NA
V gene: TRBV29-1
J gene: TRBJ1-1
CDR3 DNA: TGCAGCGTTCATTATGTCGGGGGACGGAACACTGAAGCTTTCTTT
CDR3 protein: CSVHYVGGRNTEAFF

clone size: many
D gene: NA
V gene: TRBV19
J gene: TRBJ1-5
CDR3 DNA: TGTGCCAGTAGTAAGCAGGGAGGCAATCAGCCCCAGCATTTT
CDR3 protein: CASSKQGGNQPQHF

clone size: NA
D gene: NA
V gene: TRBV7-7
J gene: TRBJ1-4
CDR3 DNA: TGTGCTAGCAGCTCAAACCCCCCAGGGGAAACAACTAATGAAAAACTGTTTTTT
CDR3 protein: CASSSNPPGETTNEKLFF

clone size: NA
D gene: TRBD1
V gene: TRBV9
J gene: TRBJ1-6
CDR3 DNA: TGTGCCAGCGGGAGAGGGACAGGGGATTCACCCCTCCACTTT
CDR3 protein: CASGRGTGDSPLHF

clone size: NA
D gene: NA
V gene: TRBV6-6
J gene: TRBJ2-7
CDR3 DNA: TGTGCCACTTACCGGGACCACGAGCAGTACTTC
CDR3 protein: CATYRDHEQYF

clone size: NA
D gene: NA
V gene: TRBV6-5
J gene: TRBJ1-1
CDR3 DNA: TGTGCCAGCAGTTCCGGGACGGGGAATCACAGGGCTTTCTTT
CDR3 protein: CASSSGTGNHRAFF

clone size: once
D gene: TRBD1
V gene: TRBV19
J gene: TRBJ1-6
CDR3 DNA: TGTGCCAGTAGTATCGACAGGGTTAATTCACCCCTCCACTTT
CDR3 protein: CASSIDRVNSPLHF

clone size: NA
D gene: NA
V gene: TRBV10-2
J gene: TRBJ1-1
CDR3 DNA: TGCGCCAGCAGTCGGGAGACGTACACTGAAGCTTTCTTT
CDR3 protein: CASSRETYTEAFF

clone size: NA
D gene: NA
V gene: TRBV4-2
J gene: TRBJ1-5
CDR3 DNA: TGTGCCAGCAGCCAAGTTACGGGGCGCGTCCAGCCCCAGCATTTT
CDR3 protein: CASSQVTGRVQPQHF

clone size: NA
D gene: TRBD2
V gene: TRBV27
J gene: TRBJ2-2
CDR3 DNA: TGTGCCAGCAGTTTATCGTCGACTAGCCTTAACACCGGGGAGCTGTTTTTT
CDR3 protein: CASSLSSTSLNTGELFF

clone size: NA
D gene: TRBD1
V gene: TRBV6-6
J gene: TRBJ1-5
CDR3 DNA: TGTGCCAGCAGTGGACAGGGGGCGAACGATCAGCCCCAGCATTTT
CDR3 protein: CASSGQGANDQPQHF

clone size: NA
D gene: NA
V gene: TRBV4-3
J gene: TRBJ1-1
CDR3 DNA: TGCGCCAGCAGCCCCGCAGGGGAGTTGAACACTGAAGCTTTCTTT
CDR3 protein: CASSPAGELNTEAFF

clone size: NA
D gene: TRBD2
V gene: TRBV5-6
J gene: TRBJ2-1
CDR3 DNA: TGTGCCAGCAGCTTGCGATTTAGCGGGACCAACAATGAGCAGTTCTTC
CDR3 protein: CASSLRFSGTNNEQFF

clone size: NA
D gene: TRBD2
V gene: TRBV5-4
J gene: TRBJ2-1
CDR3 DNA: TGTGCCAGCAGCTATAGCGGGAGGGGCTACAATGAGCAGTTCTTC
CDR3 protein: CASSYSGRGYNEQFF

clone size: once
D gene: NA
V gene: TRBV12-5
J gene: TRBJ1-5
CDR3 DNA: TGTGCTAGTGGTTTAAACCAGGGTAATCAGCCCCAGCATTTT
CDR3 protein: CASGLNQGNQPQHF

clone size: NA
D gene: NA
V gene: TRBV27
J gene: TRBJ1-5
CDR3 DNA: TGTGCCAGCAGTTTCAGAGGGCTAAGTCAGCCCCAGCATTTT
CDR3 protein: CASSFRGLSQPQHF

clone size: NA
D gene: NA
V gene: TRBV6-9
J gene: TRBJ1-5
CDR3 DNA: TGTGCCAGCCAATTATACTCCCCCAGGGAACGGGGTCAGCCCCAGCATTTT
CDR3 protein: CASQLYSPRERGQPQHF

clone size: NA
D gene: TRBD2
V gene: TRBV5-4
J gene: TRBJ2-5
CDR3 DNA: TGTGCCAGCAGCCCCAGCGGGGGTCGGCAAGAGACCCAGTACTTC
CDR3 protein: CASSPSGGRQETQYF

clone size: once
D gene: NA
V gene: TRBV3-1/TRBV3-2
J gene: TRBJ1-3
CDR3 DNA: TGTGCCAGCAGCCAGATACAGCGCTCTGGAAACACCATATATTTT
CDR3 protein: CASSQIQRSGNTIYF

clone size: NA
D gene: NA
V gene: TRBV30
J gene: TRBJ1-1
CDR3 DNA: TGTGCCTGGAGTGTACGAGGGTGGGGTTTGGAGAAGAACACTGAAGCTTTCTTT
CDR3 protein: CAWSVRGWGLEKNTEAFF

clone size: NA
D gene: NA
V gene: TRBV5-1
J gene: TRBJ2-2
CDR3 DNA: TGCGCCAGCAGTCGAAACGGAGGCACCGGGGAGCTGTTTTTT
CDR3 protein: CASSRNGGTGELFF

clone size: NA
D gene: TRBD2
V gene: TRBV9
J gene: TRBJ2-1
CDR3 DNA: TGTGCCAGCAGCGTAGTAGCATCGAGCGGGAGTCGGGGTGAGCAGTTCTTC
CDR3 protein: CASSVVASSGSRGEQFF

clone size: NA
D gene: NA
V gene: TRBV6-5
J gene: TRBJ1-4
CDR3 DNA: TGTGCCAGCAGTTACTCTGGGGCAGGGGAAAAACTGTTTTTT
CDR3 protein: CASSYSGAGEKLFF

clone size: NA
D gene: NA
V gene: TRBV5-1
J gene: TRBJ2-5
CDR3 DNA: TGCGCCAGCAGCTTGGCAGGTAGCGAAAGCCAAGAGACCCAGTACTTC
CDR3 protein: CASSLAGSESQETQYF

clone size: NA
D gene: TRBD2
V gene: TRBV10-3
J gene: TRBJ2-3
CDR3 DNA: TGTGCCATCAGTGAGTGGGGGACTAGCGGGAGTTTGGATACGCAGTATTTT
CDR3 protein: CAISEWGTSGSLDTQYF

clone size: NA
D gene: NA
V gene: TRBV18
J gene: TRBJ1-2
CDR3 DNA: TGTGCCAGCTCACCCAGACAGTCATATGGCTACACCTTC
CDR3 protein: CASSPRQSYGYTF

clone size: once
D gene: NA
V gene: TRBV11-3
J gene: TRBJ1-1
CDR3 DNA: TGTGCCAGCAGCTTAGGGGGCAGAAACACTGAAGCTTTCTTT
CDR3 protein: CASSLGGRNTEAFF

clone size: NA
D gene: NA
V gene: TRBV13
J gene: TRBJ1-5
CDR3 DNA: TGTGCCAGCAGCCTCGGACAGAGCAATCAGCCCCAGCATTTT
CDR3 protein: CASSLGQSNQPQHF

clone size: NA
D gene: NA
V gene: TRBV20-1
J gene: TRBJ1-4
CDR3 DNA: TGCAGTGCTAGTAGGGAAGGTGAAAAACTGTTTTTT
CDR3 protein: CSASREGEKLFF

clone size: NA
D gene: TRBD1
V gene: TRBV9
J gene: TRBJ1-6
CDR3 DNA: TGTGCCAGCAGCGTATCCAGGGGGATTTATAATTCACCCCTCCACTTT
CDR3 protein: CASSVSRGIYNSPLHF

clone size: NA
D gene: NA
V gene: TRBV10-2
J gene: TRBJ2-5
CDR3 DNA: TGCGCCAGCAGTGAGCGAGAGACCCAGTACTTC
CDR3 protein: CASSERETQYF

clone size: NA
D gene: TRBD1
V gene: TRBV2
J gene: TRBJ1-1
CDR3 DNA: TGTGCCAGCAGTTCGGACAGGGCGGGCACTGAAGCTTTCTTT
CDR3 protein: CASSSDRAGTEAFF

clone size: once
D gene: NA
V gene: TRBV6-1
J gene: TRBJ1-2
CDR3 DNA: TGTGCCAGCAGTGATATAACTAACTATGGCTACACCTTC
CDR3 protein: CASSDITNYGYTF

clone size: NA
D gene: TRBD2
V gene: TRBV5-6
J gene: TRBJ2-1
CDR3 DNA: TGTGCCAGCAGCAGCGGACTAGCGGGATACAATGAGCAGTTCTTC
CDR3 protein: CASSSGLAGYNEQFF

clone size: NA
D gene: TRBD1
V gene: TRBV6-5
J gene: TRBJ1-1
CDR3 DNA: TGTGCCAGCACGGACAGGGTAAGGGACACTGAAGCTTTCTTT
CDR3 protein: CASTDRVRDTEAFF

clone size: NA
D gene: NA
V gene: TRBV9
J gene: TRBJ1-1
CDR3 DNA: TGTGCCAGCAGCGCAGGAGGGAGGCAGGGGAAGCAGGACACTGAAGCTTTCTTT
CDR3 protein: CASSAGGRQGKQDTEAFF

clone size: NA
D gene: NA
V gene: TRBV9
J gene: TRBJ1-2
CDR3 DNA: TGTGCCAGCAGCGCTGGGTTGGGCCCCAACTATGGCTACACCTTC
CDR3 protein: CASSAGLGPNYGYTF

clone size: NA
D gene: NA
V gene: TRBV7-8
J gene: TRBJ2-1
CDR3 DNA: TGTGCCAGCAGCGACAGGGAGGGGAACAATGAGCAGTTCTTC
CDR3 protein: CASSDREGNNEQFF

clone size: NA
D gene: NA
V gene: TRBV2
J gene: TRBJ1-2
CDR3 DNA: TGTGCCAGCAGTGGGACAGTCGGCGTCTATGGCTACACCTTC
CDR3 protein: CASSGTVGVYGYTF

clone size: NA
D gene: TRBD1
V gene: TRBV5-1
J gene: TRBJ2-5
CDR3 DNA: TGCGCCAGCAGCTTGACAACAGGGGAGTACCAAGAGACCCAGTACTTC
CDR3 protein: CASSLTTGEYQETQYF

clone size: NA
D gene: TRBD2
V gene: TRBV18
J gene: TRBJ2-1
CDR3 DNA: TGTGCCAGCTCACCGCTGGGGGGAGCGGGAGGGTCCCTCTCCTACAATGAGCAGTTCTTC
CDR3 protein: CASSPLGGAGGSLSYNEQFF

clone size: NA
D gene: NA
V gene: TRBV2
J gene: TRBJ2-7
CDR3 DNA: TGTGCCAGCAGAACGGACTACTCCTACGAGCAGTACTTC
CDR3 protein: CASRTDYSYEQYF